This passage covers 2 T cell receptor beta chains from one sample sequenced in a study of CD8 T cells in ankylosing spondylitis. TCRdb analysed the 5' RACE reads with MiXCR anew, one entry per CDR3 protein. Among around 130,000 distinct CDR3 sequences listed, 6.5% to 9% were seen once. The material sequenced was blood, either unsorted or a sorted T cell fraction (not recorded which). These receptors all stem from a male donor with ankylosing spondylitis or in good health (not recorded which).

This clonotype occurred many times. V is TRBV10-3 and J is TRBJ1-1, with TRBD1 identical over 10 bases. V dropped 6 bases and J dropped 1; count of bases not matched to a gene: 2. The CDR3 has 14 amino acids. Germline V gene data show CDR1 as ENHRY and CDR2 as SYGVKD. The CDR3, as DNA: TGTGCCATCAGCCGGGACAGGGGGAACACTGAAGCTTTCTTT. Translation gives CAISRDRGNTEAFF.

This clonotype was seen repeatedly, ten times or more. CDR3 protein: CSASQGALAKNIQYF. Here the CDR3 DNA reads TGCAGTGCTAGTCAGGGGGCTTTAGCCAAAAACATTCAGTACTTC. The V call is TRBV20-1, the J call TRBJ2-4; 8 bases fit TRBD1. The CDR3 consists of 15 residues. Germline CDR1 DFQATT, CDR2 SNEGSKA (reference sequence). The V gene end was trimmed by 3 bases and the J gene end by 0 bases; junction bases not matched to a gene: 4.